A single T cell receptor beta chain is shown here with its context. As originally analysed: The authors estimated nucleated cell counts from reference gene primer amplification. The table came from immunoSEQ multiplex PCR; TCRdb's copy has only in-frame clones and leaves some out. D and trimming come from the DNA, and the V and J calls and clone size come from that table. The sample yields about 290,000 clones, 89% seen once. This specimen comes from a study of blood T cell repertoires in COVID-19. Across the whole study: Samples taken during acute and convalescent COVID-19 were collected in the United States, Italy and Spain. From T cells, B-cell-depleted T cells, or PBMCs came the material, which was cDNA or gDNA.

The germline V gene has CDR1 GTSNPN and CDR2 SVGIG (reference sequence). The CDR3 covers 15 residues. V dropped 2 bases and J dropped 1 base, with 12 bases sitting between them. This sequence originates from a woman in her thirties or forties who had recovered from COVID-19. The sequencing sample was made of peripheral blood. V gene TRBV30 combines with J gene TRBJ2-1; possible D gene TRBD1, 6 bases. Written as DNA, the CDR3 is TGTGCCTGGAGTTGGACAGTCAAGTCCTACAATGAGCAGTTCTTC. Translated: CAWSWTVKSYNEQFF.